This paragraph covers one TCR beta chain sequence. Some clones are missing from TCRdb's copy, which holds only in-frame ones; the method was immunoSEQ multiplex PCR. In the table there are 150,000 to 200,000 clones, roughly 90% of which are singletons. V lost 5 bases to trimming and J lost 1 base, with 8 bases between them. CDR3 length equals 14 residues. From germline, CDR1 is LGHNA and CDR2 YNFKEQ. This specimen belongs to a study of control samples from healthy donors and cancer patients. The receptor's source is a woman in her forties or fifties in good health. Sequencing input: blood. The chain couples TRBV4-2 to TRBJ2-2, with a possible D match to TRBD2 (5 bases). Written as DNA, the CDR3 is TGTGCCAGCAGCGAAGGACTGAACACCGGGGAGCTGTTTTTT. Amino acids: CASSEGLNTGELFF.